The next 17 T cell receptor beta chains were all read from a single sample in a study of metastatic and nonmetastatic thyroid tumors. None of the patients had undergone any treatment ahead of thyroid surgery. MiXCR reprocessed the PCR reads for TCRdb. The table shows just under 60,000 clones, with 15% to 20% occurring only once. Specimen: blood. Receptors originate from a male donor with papillary thyroid cancer or a benign thyroid nodule (not recorded which). Some clones in this sample may be carry-over from other donors' samples.

In its sample, this clone was seen many times. The chain combines TRBV12-3 or TRBV12-4 with TRBJ2-1, with a tentative D call TRBD2 (5 bases). The CDR3 loop spans 14 amino acids. V lost 3 bases and J 4 bases, leaving 10 bases between the germline ends. The CDR3 spells CASSFLAGYNEQFF. The CDR3 bases are TGTGCCAGCAGTTTCCTAGCAGGATACAATGAGCAGTTCTTC.

This clone has ten or more counts. The chain uses TRBV29-1 and TRBJ2-7, with D unclear. V was clipped by 5 bases and J by 2 bases, with 13 bases between them. Germline lookup yields CDR1 SQVTM and CDR2 ANQGSEA. The length of the CDR3 is 13 residues. The CDR3 spells CSVLGFAPYEQYF. The DNA for the CDR3 is TGCAGCGTTCTGGGGTTCGCTCCCTACGAGCAGTACTTC.

This clone showed up just a few times. This chain connects TRBV6-1 to TRBJ2-7, with a tentative D call TRBD2 (5 bases). This CDR3 contains 15 residues. CDR1 is MNHNS, CDR2 SASEGT, per germline. Trimming removed 4 bases at V and 7 bases at J, with 20 bases between. CDR3 in amino acids: CASSAGRGSYNEQYV. The CDR3 DNA reads TGTGCCAGCAGTGCTGGTCGAGGGTCCTACAATGAGCAGTACGTC.

The sample holds many counts of this clone. The chain combines TRBV30 with TRBJ1-3; D might be TRBD1 (5 bases). CDR3 length equals 15 residues. In germline, CDR1 is GTSNPN, CDR2 SVGIG (reference sequence). Trimming stripped 4 bases from V and 2 bases from J, with 15 bases between. CDR3 DNA sequence: TGTGCCTGGAAGGTGAGGGGAGGGACTGGAAACACCATATATTTT. Amino acids: CAWKVRGGTGNTIYF.

This clone came up many times. A much larger clonotype is one base distant, so this may be a read error. J is TRBJ1-2 and V is TRBV25-1, with D tentatively TRBD1 (5 bases). Germline V CDR1 and CDR2: MGHDK, SYGVNS. The CDR3 contains 15 residues. DNA of the CDR3: TGTTCCAGCAGTGAATATGGGACGGACTTCGGTGGCTACACCTTC. Its protein is CSSSEYGTDFGGYTF.

The V gene is TRBV5-1, the J gene TRBJ1-2; the match to TRBD1 covers 7 bases. The CDR3 has 13 residues. Germline CDR1 reads SGHRS; CDR2 reads YFSETQ. J gave up 9 bases and V 4 bases, and 9 bases lay outside the gene matches. CDR3 nucleotides: TGCGCCAGCAGCCCCGAGACAGGGTATTGCTACACCTTC. As protein: CASSPETGYCYTF.

This clone was seen repeatedly, ten times or more. The chain uses TRBV6-2 or TRBV6-3 and TRBJ1-5; unclear D gene. The CDR3 contains 17 residues. V was shortened by 0 bases and J by 0 bases, with 12 bases between the two germline ends. The germline V gene encodes CDR1 MNHEY and CDR2 SVGEGT. In nucleotides, the CDR3 is TGTGCCAGCAGTTACTCCCTCGGTGAGGGTAGCAATCAGCCCCAGCATTTT. Residues: CASSYSLGEGSNQPQHF.

This clone was detected ten times or more. The chain links TRBV14 to TRBJ2-3, with D possibly matching TRBD2 (6 bases). The CDR3 sequence is 16 residues long. Germline values: CDR1 SGHDN, CDR2 FVKESK. The V gene lost 3 bases and the J gene lost 3 bases, with 16 bases spanning the gap. The CDR3 nucleotides read TGTGCCAGCAGCCAGGATAGCGGCCTGGGGACAGATACGCAGTATTTT. Encoded protein: CASSQDSGLGTDTQYF.

The chain carries TRBV30 and TRBJ2-1; 7 bases line up with TRBD2. The junction had 6 bases not matched to a gene; V was cut back by 4 bases and J by 6 bases. This CDR3 region has 13 residues. Germline lookup yields CDR1 GTSNPN and CDR2 SVGIG (reference sequence). The CDR3 nucleotides are TGTGCCTGGACTACGGGAGGCGGCAATGAGCAGTTCTTC. This codes for CAWTTGGGNEQFF.

Only a few counts were recorded for this clone. The CDR3: CASSLGTGEITGELFF. In nucleotides, the CDR3 is TGTGCCAGCAGCTTGGGGACAGGGGAGATCACCGGGGAGCTGTTTTTT. The V and J genes are TRBV5-4 and TRBJ2-2; 9 bases are a match to TRBD1. V was pared by 0 bases and J by 4 bases, with 4 bases of the junction left unmatched. CDR1 and CDR2 (germline): SGHNT, YYREEE (reference sequence). The CDR3 loop spans 16 amino acids.

The chain links TRBV9 to TRBJ2-1, with TRBD2 identical over 9 bases. The CDR3 runs 16 residues. Trimming at V came to 0 bases and at J to 13 bases, leaving 14 bases not matched to a gene. The germline V gene encodes CDR1 SGDLS and CDR2 YYNGEE. The DNA of the CDR3 is TGTGCCAGCAGCGTAGCTAGCGGGATTGTTTGGAGTGATCAGTTCTTC. Its protein product is CASSVASGIVWSDQFF.

A note on this clone: A read error may explain this, as a much larger clone is one base away. This chain connects TRBV20-1 to TRBJ2-5, with 7 bases matching TRBD2. The trim removed 1 base at V and 5 bases at J, leaving 16 bases unmatched. Germline V gene sequence: CDR1 DFQATT, CDR2 SNEGSKA (reference sequence). The CDR3 length is 17 residues. CDR3 protein: CSARAFLAVGRWETQYF. In DNA, the CDR3 is TGCAGTGCTAGAGCATTCCTAGCGGTGGGGCGATGGGAGACCCAGTACTTC.

This clone has at least ten counts. V is TRBV4-1 and J is TRBJ2-2; the match to TRBD2 covers 16 bases. Germline-derived CDR1 and CDR2 are MGHRA and YSYEKL. After removal of 3 bases from V and 7 bases from J, the junction contained 8 bases not matched to a gene. The CDR3 runs to 18 residues. In nucleotides, the CDR3 is TGCGCCAGCAGCCATTGGGGACTAGCGGGAGGGTTCTACGGGGAGCTGTTTTTT. This sequence encodes CASSHWGLAGGFYGELFF.

A note on this clone: A much more abundant neighbour one base away suggests this may be a read error. V usage is TRBV4-2 and J usage is TRBJ1-5; 8 bases match TRBD1. Per germline, CDR1 LGHNA and CDR2 YNFKEQ. The CDR3 extends over 17 amino acids. The CDR3 here is CASSTGQGLWENQPQHF. The CDR3 region has the DNA TGTGCCAGCAGCACCGGACAGGGATTATGGGAAAATCAACCCCAGCATTTT.

There are a few counts of this clone. This sequence may be a read error, since a much larger clone differs from it by one base. The chain recombines TRBV6-1 with TRBJ2-1; TRBD2 agrees at 11 bases. The germline gives CDR1 MNHNS, CDR2 SASEGT. The J segment lost 9 bases and the V segment lost 5 bases, leaving 6 bases of the junction unmatched. This CDR3 is 14 amino acids long. The CDR3 sequence: CASSPSGGSVEQFF. The CDR3 DNA reads TGTGCCAGCAGTCCTAGCGGGGGGAGCGTTGAGCAGTTCTTC.

In this sample, this clone turned up many times. CDR3 residues: CASSLAMTGGYAGELFF. Here the CDR3 DNA reads TGTGCCAGCAGCTTAGCGATGACAGGGGGCTACGCCGGGGAGCTGTTTTTT. The chain links TRBV7-8 to TRBJ2-2; 10 nucleotides line up with TRBD1. CDR1 is SGHVS and CDR2 is FQNEAQ in the germline V gene. V lost 0 bases and J lost 6; bases outside the gene matches: 7. CDR3 length equals 17 residues.

This clone was seen many times. The chain carries TRBV10-3 and TRBJ2-2, with D perhaps TRBD1 (6 bases). V lost 7 bases and J lost 6, with 18 bases in between. The CDR3 covers 15 residues. Germline loops: CDR1 ENHRY, CDR2 SYGVKD. The chain's CDR3 is CAIKPQGVGAGELFF. The CDR3 coding sequence is TGTGCCATCAAACCACAGGGCGTCGGCGCCGGGGAGCTGTTTTTT.